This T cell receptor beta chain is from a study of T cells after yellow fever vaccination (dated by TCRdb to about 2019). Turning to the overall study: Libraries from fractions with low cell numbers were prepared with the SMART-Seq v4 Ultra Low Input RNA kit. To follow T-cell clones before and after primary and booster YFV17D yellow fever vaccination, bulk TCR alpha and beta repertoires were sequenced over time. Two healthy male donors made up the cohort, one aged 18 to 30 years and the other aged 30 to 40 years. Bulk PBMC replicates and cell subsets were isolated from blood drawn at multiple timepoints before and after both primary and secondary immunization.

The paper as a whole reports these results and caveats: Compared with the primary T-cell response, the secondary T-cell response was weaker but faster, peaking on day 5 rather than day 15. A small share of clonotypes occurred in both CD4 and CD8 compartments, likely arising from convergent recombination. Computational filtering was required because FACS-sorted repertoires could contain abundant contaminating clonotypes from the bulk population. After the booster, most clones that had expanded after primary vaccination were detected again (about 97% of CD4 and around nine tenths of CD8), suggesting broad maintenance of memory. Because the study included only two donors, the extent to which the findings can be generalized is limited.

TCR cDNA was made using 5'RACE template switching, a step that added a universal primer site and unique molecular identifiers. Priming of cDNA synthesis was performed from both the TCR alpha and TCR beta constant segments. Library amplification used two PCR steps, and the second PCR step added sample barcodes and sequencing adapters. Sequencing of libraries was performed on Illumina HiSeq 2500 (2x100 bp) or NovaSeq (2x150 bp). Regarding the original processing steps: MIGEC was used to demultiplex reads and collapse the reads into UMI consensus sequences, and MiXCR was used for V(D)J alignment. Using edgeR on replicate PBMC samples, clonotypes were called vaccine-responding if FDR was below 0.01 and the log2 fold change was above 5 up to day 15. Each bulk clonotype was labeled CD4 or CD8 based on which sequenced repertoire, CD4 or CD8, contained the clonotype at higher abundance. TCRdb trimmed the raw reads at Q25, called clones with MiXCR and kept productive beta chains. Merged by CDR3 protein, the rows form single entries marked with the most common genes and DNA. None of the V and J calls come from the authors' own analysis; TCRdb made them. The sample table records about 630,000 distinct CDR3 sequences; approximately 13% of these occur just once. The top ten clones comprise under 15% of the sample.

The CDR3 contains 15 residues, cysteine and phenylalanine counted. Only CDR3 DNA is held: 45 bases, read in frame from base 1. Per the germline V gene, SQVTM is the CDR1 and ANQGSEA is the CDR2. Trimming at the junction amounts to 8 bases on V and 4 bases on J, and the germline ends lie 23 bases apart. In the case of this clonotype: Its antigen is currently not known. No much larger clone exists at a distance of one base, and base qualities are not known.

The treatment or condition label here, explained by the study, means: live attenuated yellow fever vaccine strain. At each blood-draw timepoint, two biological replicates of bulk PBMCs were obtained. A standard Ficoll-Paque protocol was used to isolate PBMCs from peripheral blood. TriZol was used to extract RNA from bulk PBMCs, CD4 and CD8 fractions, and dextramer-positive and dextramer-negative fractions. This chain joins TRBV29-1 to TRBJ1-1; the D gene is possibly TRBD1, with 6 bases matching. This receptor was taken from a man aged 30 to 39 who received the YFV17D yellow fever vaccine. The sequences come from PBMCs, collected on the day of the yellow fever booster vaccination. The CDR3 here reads CSSGGREGQRTEAFF. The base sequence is TGCAGCTCTGGGGGCCGAGAGGGGCAACGCACTGAAGCTTTCTTT.